A selection of T cell receptor beta chains follows, all from one sample in a study of beta chain features in type 1 diabetes. Clones were read by immunoSEQ multiplex PCR, and TCRdb kept only the in-frame ones, dropping some. The sample contains hundreds of thousands of clones, about 15% of which appear only once. The sequencing input was naive CD4+ T cells from blood. The source is a man between 18 and 35 years old with type 1 diabetes. CDR3s include the opening cysteine and the closing phenylalanine or tryptophan. The D gene is left open where the match is weak. Where a row states a size, it is once, few, many or the class of an expanded clone; other rows omit it.

j_gene: TRBJ1-5
d_gene: .
v_gene: TRBV18
abundance: .
CDR3aa: CASSPRGGPGNQPQHF
CDR3nt: TGTGCCAGCTCACCCCGGGGGGGTCCGGGCAATCAGCCCCAGCATTTT

j_gene: TRBJ2-1
d_gene: TRBD1
v_gene: TRBV7-8
abundance: .
CDR3aa: CASSLSRTGGFNEQFF
CDR3nt: TGTGCCAGCAGCTTATCGAGGACAGGGGGTTTCAATGAGCAGTTCTTC

j_gene: TRBJ2-5
d_gene: .
v_gene: TRBV2
abundance: .
CDR3aa: CASSREYQETQYF
CDR3nt: TGTGCCAGCAGTCGGGAGTACCAAGAGACCCAGTACTTC

j_gene: TRBJ1-1
d_gene: TRBD1
v_gene: TRBV19
abundance: .
CDR3aa: CASRDRTYTEAFF
CDR3nt: TGTGCCAGTAGGGACAGGACCTACACTGAAGCTTTCTTT

j_gene: TRBJ1-1
d_gene: .
v_gene: TRBV19
abundance: .
CDR3aa: CASSTRTRSYIMNTEAFF
CDR3nt: TGTGCCAGTAGTACCCGGACACGGTCGTACATCATGAACACTGAAGCTTTCTTT

j_gene: TRBJ2-1
d_gene: TRBD2
v_gene: TRBV2
abundance: .
CDR3aa: CASSLSGGPGYEQFF
CDR3nt: TGTGCCAGCAGTTTGAGCGGGGGGCCCGGGTATGAGCAGTTCTTC

j_gene: TRBJ2-7
d_gene: TRBD2
v_gene: TRBV11-3
abundance: .
CDR3aa: CASSPLAGAGYEQYF
CDR3nt: TGTGCCAGCAGCCCCCTAGCGGGGGCCGGATACGAGCAGTACTTC

j_gene: TRBJ2-5
d_gene: .
v_gene: TRBV5-4
abundance: .
CDR3aa: CASSLPFQETQYF
CDR3nt: TGTGCCAGCAGCTTGCCCTTTCAGGAGACCCAGTACTTC

j_gene: TRBJ2-4
d_gene: TRBD2
v_gene: TRBV30
abundance: .
CDR3aa: CAWSILAGVGNIQYF
CDR3nt: TGTGCCTGGAGTATACTAGCGGGAGTGGGAAACATTCAGTACTTC

j_gene: TRBJ2-3
d_gene: .
v_gene: TRBV6-4
abundance: few
CDR3aa: CASSDRDSAQYF
CDR3nt: TGTGCCAGCAGTGACCGGGATAGCGCGCAGTATTTT

j_gene: TRBJ1-6
d_gene: .
v_gene: TRBV27
abundance: .
CDR3aa: CASKEETGNSPLHF
CDR3nt: TGTGCCAGCAAAGAGGAGACAGGAAATTCACCCCTCCACTTT

j_gene: TRBJ1-1
d_gene: TRBD1
v_gene: TRBV4-3
abundance: .
CDR3aa: CASSRTYTGGGPRTEAFF
CDR3nt: TGCGCCAGCAGCCGGACTTACACAGGGGGCGGGCCGAGAACTGAAGCTTTCTTT

j_gene: TRBJ1-2
d_gene: TRBD1
v_gene: TRBV7-2
abundance: .
CDR3aa: CASSLGPGTGGYTF
CDR3nt: TGTGCCAGCAGCTTAGGTCCGGGGACAGGGGGCTACACCTTC

j_gene: TRBJ2-7
d_gene: TRBD1
v_gene: TRBV6-1
abundance: .
CDR3aa: CASSGPRDRPTYEQYF
CDR3nt: TGTGCCAGCAGTGGTCCTCGGGACAGGCCCACCTACGAGCAGTACTTC

j_gene: TRBJ2-7
d_gene: TRBD2
v_gene: TRBV18
abundance: .
CDR3aa: CASSPRTSGGDEQYF
CDR3nt: TGTGCCAGCTCACCGAGAACTAGCGGGGGGGACGAGCAGTACTTC

j_gene: TRBJ2-4
d_gene: TRBD1
v_gene: TRBV6-6
abundance: few
CDR3aa: CASSPTGGGAKNIQYF
CDR3nt: TGTGCCAGCAGCCCGACAGGGGGGGGAGCCAAAAACATTCAGTACTTC

j_gene: TRBJ2-5
d_gene: .
v_gene: TRBV16
abundance: once
CDR3aa: CASSQFRETQYF
CDR3nt: TGTGCCAGCAGCCAATTTCGAGAGACCCAGTACTTC

j_gene: TRBJ1-5
d_gene: TRBD1
v_gene: TRBV19
abundance: .
CDR3aa: CASSRGRQPQHF
CDR3nt: TGTGCCAGTAGCAGGGGGCGGCAGCCCCAGCATTTT

j_gene: TRBJ2-7
d_gene: .
v_gene: TRBV7-2
abundance: .
CDR3aa: CASSLAWGDEQYF
CDR3nt: TGTGCCAGCAGCTTAGCGTGGGGGGACGAGCAGTACTTC

j_gene: TRBJ2-2
d_gene: .
v_gene: TRBV11-2
abundance: .
CDR3aa: CASSPGFGELFF
CDR3nt: TGTGCCAGCAGCCCGGGGTTCGGGGAGCTGTTTTTT

j_gene: TRBJ1-2
d_gene: .
v_gene: TRBV28
abundance: .
CDR3aa: CASSSYRDQGFYGYTF
CDR3nt: TGTGCCAGCAGTTCTTATAGGGACCAGGGGTTCTATGGCTACACCTTC

j_gene: TRBJ1-1
d_gene: .
v_gene: TRBV27
abundance: few
CDR3aa: CASSYAGDTEAFF
CDR3nt: TGTGCCAGCAGTTATGCAGGGGATACTGAAGCTTTCTTT

j_gene: TRBJ2-2
d_gene: TRBD2
v_gene: TRBV30
abundance: .
CDR3aa: CAWFGLAGGPGELFF
CDR3nt: TGTGCCTGGTTCGGACTAGCGGGAGGGCCCGGGGAGCTGTTTTTT

j_gene: TRBJ2-3
d_gene: TRBD2
v_gene: TRBV7-2
abundance: few
CDR3aa: CASRLSGGTDTQYF
CDR3nt: TGTGCCAGCAGACTAAGCGGGGGGACAGATACGCAGTATTTT

j_gene: TRBJ2-7
d_gene: TRBD2
v_gene: TRBV5-1
abundance: once
CDR3aa: CASSSLAGNTYEQYF
CDR3nt: TGCGCCAGCAGCTCACTAGCGGGAAACACCTACGAGCAGTACTTC

j_gene: TRBJ2-3
d_gene: .
v_gene: TRBV25-1
abundance: few
CDR3aa: CASSEVGRVMVRGTQYF
CDR3nt: TGTGCCAGCAGTGAGGTAGGCAGAGTCATGGTACGCGGGACGCAGTATTTT

j_gene: TRBJ2-1
d_gene: TRBD1
v_gene: TRBV19
abundance: .
CDR3aa: CASSPRGTGPNRHNEQFF
CDR3nt: TGTGCCAGTAGTCCAAGGGGGACAGGTCCGAACCGCCACAATGAGCAGTTCTTC

j_gene: TRBJ2-7
d_gene: .
v_gene: TRBV4-1
abundance: .
CDR3aa: CASSQDLETGLYEQYF
CDR3nt: TGCGCCAGCAGCCAAGATCTCGAGACAGGTCTTTACGAGCAGTACTTC

j_gene: TRBJ2-3
d_gene: .
v_gene: TRBV5-1
abundance: .
CDR3aa: CASSYGQPGTDTQYF
CDR3nt: TGCGCCAGCAGCTATGGACAGCCAGGCACAGATACGCAGTATTTT

j_gene: TRBJ2-5
d_gene: TRBD2
v_gene: TRBV7-6
abundance: .
CDR3aa: CASRPGTSGVGETQYF
CDR3nt: TGTGCCAGCAGACCGGGGACTAGCGGGGTTGGAGAGACCCAGTACTTC

j_gene: TRBJ1-2
d_gene: .
v_gene: TRBV9
abundance: .
CDR3aa: CASSFEVNYGYTF
CDR3nt: TGTGCCAGCAGCTTCGAGGTAAACTATGGCTACACCTTC

j_gene: TRBJ2-3
d_gene: TRBD2
v_gene: TRBV7-7
abundance: few
CDR3aa: CASSSSGGTDTQYF
CDR3nt: TGTGCCAGCAGCTCTAGCGGGGGCACAGATACGCAGTATTTT

j_gene: TRBJ2-1
d_gene: TRBD1
v_gene: TRBV11-2
abundance: .
CDR3aa: CASSLSRQGLVGRNEQFF
CDR3nt: TGTGCCAGCAGCTTATCCCGACAGGGTTTAGTCGGTCGCAATGAGCAGTTCTTC

j_gene: TRBJ1-2
d_gene: .
v_gene: TRBV6-5
abundance: .
CDR3aa: CASSTGNYGYTF
CDR3nt: TGTGCCAGCAGTACAGGGAACTATGGCTACACCTTC

j_gene: TRBJ2-2
d_gene: TRBD1
v_gene: TRBV4-3
abundance: .
CDR3aa: CASSQFSGTGVAGELFF
CDR3nt: TGCGCCAGCAGCCAATTCTCCGGGACAGGGGTTGCCGGGGAGCTGTTTTTT

j_gene: TRBJ2-3
d_gene: .
v_gene: TRBV29-1
abundance: .
CDR3aa: CSVDWTTDTQYF
CDR3nt: TGCAGCGTTGACTGGACAACAGATACGCAGTATTTT

j_gene: TRBJ2-2
d_gene: .
v_gene: TRBV2
abundance: .
CDR3aa: CASREGPELFF
CDR3nt: TGTGCCAGCAGAGAGGGCCCCGAGCTGTTTTTT

j_gene: TRBJ1-2
d_gene: TRBD1
v_gene: TRBV7-9
abundance: few
CDR3aa: CASSLMEGQDLHGYTF
CDR3nt: TGTGCCAGCAGCTTAATGGAGGGACAGGATCTGCATGGCTACACCTTC

j_gene: TRBJ2-1
d_gene: .
v_gene: TRBV19
abundance: few
CDR3aa: CASRWGSAGWSYNEQFF
CDR3nt: TGTGCCAGTAGGTGGGGTTCGGCAGGGTGGTCCTACAATGAGCAGTTCTTC

j_gene: TRBJ1-5
d_gene: .
v_gene: TRBV30
abundance: few
CDR3aa: CAWAAGNQPQHF
CDR3nt: TGTGCCTGGGCCGCGGGCAATCAGCCCCAGCATTTT

j_gene: TRBJ2-1
d_gene: TRBD2
v_gene: TRBV30
abundance: few
CDR3aa: CAWAGWEGSYNEQFF
CDR3nt: TGTGCCTGGGCCGGGTGGGAGGGCTCCTACAATGAGCAGTTCTTC

j_gene: TRBJ2-2
d_gene: .
v_gene: TRBV7-2
abundance: few
CDR3aa: CASSFMGVTNTGELFF
CDR3nt: TGTGCCAGCAGCTTTATGGGAGTTACGAACACCGGGGAGCTGTTTTTT

j_gene: TRBJ2-5
d_gene: TRBD2
v_gene: TRBV18
abundance: few
CDR3aa: CASSQAGEVETQYF
CDR3nt: TGTGCCAGCTCACAAGCGGGAGAGGTGGAGACCCAGTACTTC

j_gene: TRBJ1-1
d_gene: .
v_gene: TRBV6-6
abundance: few
CDR3aa: CASWGVMNTEAFF
CDR3nt: TGTGCCAGCTGGGGGGTTATGAACACTGAAGCTTTCTTT

j_gene: TRBJ2-4
d_gene: .
v_gene: TRBV7-9
abundance: .
CDR3aa: CASSSPVEEQNIQYF
CDR3nt: TGTGCCAGCAGCAGCCCGGTCGAAGAGCAAAACATTCAGTACTTC